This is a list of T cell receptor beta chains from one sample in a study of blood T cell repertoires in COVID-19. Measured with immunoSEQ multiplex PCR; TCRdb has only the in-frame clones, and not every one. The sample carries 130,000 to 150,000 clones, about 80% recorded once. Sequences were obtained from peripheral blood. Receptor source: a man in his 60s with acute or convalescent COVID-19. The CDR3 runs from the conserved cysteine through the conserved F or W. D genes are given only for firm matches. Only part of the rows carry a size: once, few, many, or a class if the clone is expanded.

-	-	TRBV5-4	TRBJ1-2	CASSPERGRGYTF	TGTGCCAGCAGCCCGGAGCGGGGCCGGGGCTACACCTTC
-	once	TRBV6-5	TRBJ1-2	CAGGGTKRYTF	TGTGCCGGGGGGGGGACTAAACGCTACACCTTC
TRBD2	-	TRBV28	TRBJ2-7	CASSLAGGYEQYF	TGTGCCAGCAGTCTGGCGGGAGGCTACGAGCAGTACTTC
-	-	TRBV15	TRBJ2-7	CATSRGSVNYEQYF	TGTGCCACCAGCAGAGGGTCAGTTAACTACGAGCAGTACTTC
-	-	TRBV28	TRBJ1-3	CASSSPGEGSGNTIYF	TGTGCCAGCAGTTCGCCAGGGGAGGGCTCTGGAAACACCATATATTTT
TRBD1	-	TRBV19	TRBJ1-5	CASSPPLGQTLPQHF	TGTGCCAGTAGTCCGCCCTTGGGACAGACCTTGCCCCAGCATTTT
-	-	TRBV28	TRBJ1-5	CASSSSETTGAYSNQPQHF	TGTGCCAGCAGTTCCTCCGAAACAACAGGTGCCTATAGCAATCAGCCCCAGCATTTT
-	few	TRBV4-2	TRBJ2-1	CASSQALALNNEQFF	TGTGCCAGCAGCCAAGCACTAGCCTTAAACAATGAGCAGTTCTTC
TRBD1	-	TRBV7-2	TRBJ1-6	CASSPGQGNSPLHF	TGTGCCAGCAGCCCTGGACAGGGTAATTCACCCCTCCACTTT
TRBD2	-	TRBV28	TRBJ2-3	CASSFSGGPQDTQYF	TGTGCCAGCAGCTTCTCGGGAGGGCCTCAAGATACGCAGTATTTT
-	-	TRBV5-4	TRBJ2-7	CASSFGYEQYF	TGTGCCAGCAGCTTCGGGTACGAGCAGTACTTC
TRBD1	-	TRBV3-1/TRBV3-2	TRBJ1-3	CASTLTTGFSGNTIYF	TGTGCCAGCACCCTAACGACAGGGTTCTCTGGAAACACCATATATTTT